A single sample gave rise to the 16 T cell receptor beta chains below, sequenced in a study of response to subunit inactivated influenza vaccine. TCRdb re-called the RT-PCR reads with MiXCR, one entry per CDR3 protein. Here the sample spans about 480,000 distinct CDR3 sequences, roughly 9.8% being singletons. The material sequenced was PBMCs from blood, taken roughly 46 days after vaccination. All receptors derive from a man between 50 and 59 years old who received an inactivated influenza vaccine.

There are many counts of this clonotype. V is TRBV5-6 and J is TRBJ2-3; TRBD2 matches 10 bases. With 3 bases clipped from V and 6 bases from J, the junction kept 10 bases outside the gene matches. The CDR3 length is 16 residues. Germline lookup yields CDR1 SGHDT and CDR2 YYEEEE. The CDR3 reads CASSSELAGMGDTQYF. The DNA for the CDR3 is TGTGCCAGCAGCTCGGAACTAGCGGGGATGGGGGATACGCAGTATTTT. The complete variable domain, with remaining parts taken from reference TRBV5-6 and TRBJ2-3, reads DAGVTQSPTHLIKTRGQQVTLRCSPKSGHDTVSWYQQALGQGPQFIFQYYEEEERQRGNFPDRFSGHQFPNYSSELNVNALLLGDSALYLCASSSELAGMGDTQYFGPGTRLTVL.

The V gene is TRBV6-5, the J gene TRBJ2-1, with a weak D call TRBD1 (5 bases). The CDR3 has 12 residues. Germline V gene sequence: CDR1 MNHEY, CDR2 SVGAGI. The V end was cut by 6 bases, the J end by 9 bases, with 12 bases between. CDR3 bases: TGTGCCAGCAGCACCCGGACAACTGAGCAGTTCTTC. It is translated as CASSTRTTEQFF.

This clonotype was counted at least ten times. The rearrangement uses TRBV20-1 and TRBJ2-3; 11 nucleotides match TRBD2. The CDR3 is made up of 17 amino acids. The junction had 15 bases not matched to a gene; V was cut back by 1 base and J by 9 bases. Per the germline V gene, CDR1 is DFQATT and CDR2 is SNEGSKA (reference sequence). CDR3 amino acids: CSARVTELAGAGGTQYF. The CDR3 DNA reads TGCAGTGCTAGAGTCACAGAACTAGCGGGGGCCGGGGGAACGCAGTATTTT.

This clonotype was detected ten times or more. This rearrangement joins TRBV4-3 to TRBJ2-1, with D possibly being TRBD2 (5 bases). Germline assignment: CDR1 LGHNA and CDR2 YSLEER. The CDR3 is 14 residues long. V gave up 2 bases and J gave up 5 bases, with 10 bases separating them. The CDR3 protein is CASSQLDGDNEQFF. In nucleotides, the CDR3 is TGCGCCAGCAGCCAACTGGACGGGGACAATGAGCAGTTCTTC.

The chain recombines TRBV12-3 or TRBV12-4 with TRBJ1-6; TRBD1 aligns across 8 bases. After removal of 7 bases from V and 10 bases from J, the junction contained 6 bases not matched to a gene. The CDR3 spans 13 residues. CDR3: CASTTGVGSPLHF. The CDR3 DNA follows: TGTGCCAGCACGACAGGGGTAGGATCACCCCTCCACTTT.

This clonotype was detected a few times. The genes are TRBV2 and TRBJ2-3; 13 nucleotides align to TRBD2. Per the germline V gene, CDR1 is SNHLY and CDR2 is FYNNEI. V lost 6 bases, J lost 7 bases, and 4 bases stayed unmatched. CDR3 length equals 14 residues. The CDR3 nucleotides are TGTGCCAGCAGAGGACTAGCGGGAGTGAATACGCAGTATTTT. It codes for CASRGLAGVNTQYF.

This clonotype turned up a few times. This CDR3 is CASTTTYGGNVDTQYF. CDR3 DNA: TGTGCCAGTACAACGACTTACGGGGGTAATGTAGATACGCAGTATTTT. This chain connects TRBV27 to TRBJ2-3, with D maybe TRBD2 (6 bases). This CDR3 region has 16 residues. Trimming stripped 9 bases from V and 5 bases from J, with 24 bases between. The germline V gene encodes CDR1 MNHEY and CDR2 SMNVEV (reference sequence).

V and J are TRBV6-1 and TRBJ2-7, with D perhaps TRBD2 (6 bases). This CDR3 contains 15 residues. V was shortened by 5 bases and J by 5 bases, with 19 bases between the two germline ends. Germline CDR1 and CDR2: MNHNS and SASEGT. CDR3: CASSTGGAGMDEQYF. Written as DNA, the CDR3 is TGTGCCAGCAGTACCGGCGGGGCGGGGATGGACGAGCAGTACTTC.

As regards this clonotype: Its ends do not fully match the called genes, so a read error is possible. The chain carries TRBV5-6 and TRBJ2-4; maybe TRBD2 (6 bases). This CDR3 is 13 amino acids long. Germline CDR1 and CDR2: SGHDT and YYEEEE. The CDR3 sequence is CASSLANGGDLNF. DNA of the CDR3: TGTGCCAGCAGCTTGGCCAACGGCGGGGACCTAAACTTC.

The J gene is TRBJ1-1, the V gene TRBV7-2, with 12 bases lining up with TRBD1. With 5 bases clipped from V and 4 bases from J, the junction kept 11 bases outside the gene matches. CDR1 SGHTA and CDR2 FQGNSA come from the germline V gene. CDR3 length: 17 residues. The CDR3 is CASSPRGTGGLGTEAFF. The DNA of the CDR3 is TGTGCCAGCAGCCCCCGGGGGACAGGGGGCCTCGGCACTGAAGCTTTCTTT.

The chain is built from TRBV29-1 and TRBJ2-7, with 7 bases matching TRBD2. The CDR3 totals 14 residues. The germline V gene encodes CDR1 SQVTM and CDR2 ANQGSEA. With 2 bases clipped from V and 2 bases from J, the junction kept 6 bases outside the gene matches. CDR3 sequence reads: CSVETGEGTYEQYF. CDR3 bases: TGCAGCGTTGAAACGGGGGAGGGGACCTACGAGCAGTACTTC.

This sequence joins TRBV6-1 and TRBJ1-1; D is unresolved. The CDR3 runs 14 residues. V lost 6 bases, J lost 3 bases, and 14 bases lay in between. The germline V gene encodes CDR1 MNHNS and CDR2 SASEGT. The CDR3 is CASRSPYKDTEAFF. The CDR3 DNA reads TGTGCCAGCAGGTCCCCTTATAAGGACACTGAAGCTTTCTTT.

This chain uses TRBV20-1 with TRBJ1-2; D possibly corresponds to TRBD1 (5 bases). Trimming stripped 5 bases from V and 4 bases from J, with 11 bases between. The CDR3 extends over 12 amino acids. Per the germline V gene, CDR1 is DFQATT and CDR2 is SNEGSKA (reference sequence). The CDR3 DNA sequence: TGCAGTGCTTCTGACAGTATCTATGGCTACACCTTC. Protein: CSASDSIYGYTF.

This clonotype was picked up a small number of times. The J gene is TRBJ2-3, the V gene TRBV20-1; 14 bases are a match to TRBD2. The V segment lost 7 bases and the J segment 1 base; nucleotides outside the gene matches: 13. The CDR3 covers 18 residues. CDR1 DFQATT and CDR2 SNEGSKA come from the germline V gene (reference sequence). CDR3 sequence reads: CSGQSGLAGGAGTDTQYF. The CDR3 DNA sequence: TGCAGTGGCCAGAGCGGACTAGCGGGAGGAGCGGGCACAGATACGCAGTATTTT.

This sequence joins TRBV6-2 or TRBV6-3 and TRBJ2-2; 8 nucleotides match TRBD1. CDR3 length: 17 amino acids. Germline V lookup: CDR1 MNHEY, CDR2 SVGEGT. Unmatched junction bases numbered 9, after V lost 5 bases and J lost 1 base. This CDR3 is CASSHFPGTGNTGELFF. The CDR3 DNA reads TGTGCCAGCAGTCACTTCCCCGGGACAGGGAACACCGGGGAGCTGTTTTTT.

The V gene is TRBV28, the J gene TRBJ2-7; tentatively, D is TRBD1 or TRBD2 (5 bases each). The germline gives CDR1 MDHEN, CDR2 SYDVKM. This CDR3 has 14 residues. Trimming removed 6 bases from V and 4 bases from J, with 16 bases in between. The CDR3 nucleotides read TGTGCCAGCAGCCGACGGGACGGCTTTTACGAGCAGTACTTC. It specifies CASSRRDGFYEQYF.